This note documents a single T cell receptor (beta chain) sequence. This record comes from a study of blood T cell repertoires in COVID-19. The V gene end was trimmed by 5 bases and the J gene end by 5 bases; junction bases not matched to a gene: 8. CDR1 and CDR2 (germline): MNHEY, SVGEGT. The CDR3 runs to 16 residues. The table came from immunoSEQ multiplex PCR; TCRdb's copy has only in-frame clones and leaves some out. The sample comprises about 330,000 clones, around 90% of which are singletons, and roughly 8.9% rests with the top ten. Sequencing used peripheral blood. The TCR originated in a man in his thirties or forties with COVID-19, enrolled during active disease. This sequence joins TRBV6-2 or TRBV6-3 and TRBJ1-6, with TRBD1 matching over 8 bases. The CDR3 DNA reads TGTGCCAGCAGTATCGACAGGGGCGAGAATAATTCACCCCTCCACTTT. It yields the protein CASSIDRGENNSPLHF.